The 24 T cell receptor beta chains presented below share a single source sample, sequenced in a study of blood T cells in healthy people across ages. Combining a sample-barcoded 5' primer with a J-beta primer mix, a second PCR ran for roughly 6 to 12 cycles. TCRdb itself ran the 5' RACE reads through MiXCR, one entry per CDR3 protein. The sample has about 1.4 million distinct CDR3 sequences; roughly 59% are singletons. Material for sequencing was blood. All receptors come from a man between 18 and 35 years old in good health.

The chain has TRBV20-1 and TRBJ2-7; D gene ambiguous. This CDR3 has 12 amino acids. Trimming shortened V by 1 base and J by 5 bases, and 9 bases separated the two germline ends. Looked up from germline, CDR1 is DFQATT and CDR2 is SNEGSKA (reference sequence). CDR3 coding DNA: TGCAGTGCTAGAGCCTTTCGGAACGAGCAGTACTTC. The encoded protein is CSARAFRNEQYF.

V gene TRBV6-6 combines with J gene TRBJ1-6; D perhaps matches TRBD1 (5 bases). Per the germline V gene, CDR1 is MNHNY and CDR2 is SVGAGI (reference sequence). The CDR3 sequence is 14 residues long. V was shortened by 0 bases and J by 9 bases, with 9 bases between the two germline ends. The CDR3 spells CASSYSGASSPLHF. Here the CDR3 DNA reads TGTGCCAGCAGTTACTCAGGGGCGAGTTCACCCCTCCACTTT.

This sequence joins TRBV24-1 and TRBJ2-7; D could derive from TRBD1 or TRBD2 (5 bases each). Judging by the DNA end, TRBJ2-5 fits better; the J call may be wrong. The CDR3 spans 13 residues. Germline CDR1 KGHDR, CDR2 SFDVKD. The CDR3 is CATSAGTEETQYF. The CDR3 DNA sequence: TGTGCCACCAGTGCAGGGACGGAGGAGACCCAGTACTTC.

V and J are TRBV7-8 and TRBJ2-5, with 12 nucleotides matching TRBD2. The CDR3 runs to 16 residues. CDR1 is SGHVS and CDR2 is FQNEAQ in the germline V gene. The V gene end was trimmed by 5 bases and the J gene end by 2 bases; junction bases not matched to a gene: 6. The CDR3 bases are TGTGCCAGCAGCGTCCGACTAGCGGGGGATCAAGAGACCCAGTACTTC. Protein sequence: CASSVRLAGDQETQYF.

This sequence joins TRBV4-1 and TRBJ1-2; no reliable D call. The CDR3 contains 14 residues. V lost 3 bases and J lost 4, with 12 bases in between. Germline CDR1 reads MGHRA; CDR2 reads YSYEKL. The CDR3 DNA reads as TGCGCCAGCAGCCAGGAGGGCCGGCCCTATGGCTACACCTTC. This sequence encodes CASSQEGRPYGYTF.

The chain couples TRBV7-2 to TRBJ2-7; TRBD1 aligns across 8 bases. The better agreement between TRBJ2-1 and the DNA end casts doubt on the J call. The CDR3 runs 14 residues. Per the germline V gene, CDR1 is SGHTA and CDR2 is FQGNSA. The CDR3 DNA follows: TGTGCCAGCAGCCCCTGGACAGGGAACAATGAGCAGTTCTTC. Its protein product is CASSPWTGNNEQFF.

This chain's CDR3 is CASSHEHIQYF. The CDR3 bases are TGCGCCAGCAGCCACGAACACATTCAGTACTTC. V usage is TRBV4-3 and J usage is TRBJ2-4; D is unresolved. CDR3 length: 11 amino acids. V was shortened by 3 bases and J by 8 bases, with 5 bases between the two germline ends. The V gene's germline CDR1 is LGHNA and CDR2 YSLEER.

The V call is TRBV7-2, the J call TRBJ2-5; maybe TRBD2 (5 bases). The CDR3 spans 14 residues. Trimming took off 2 bases at V and 7 bases at J, with 14 bases between the two ends. Germline V CDR1 and CDR2: SGHTA, FQGNSA. The CDR3 DNA reads TGTGCCAGCAGCTTATCTAGCTTGACACGGACCCAGTACTTC. It codes for CASSLSSLTRTQYF.

The gene calls are TRBV20-1 and TRBJ2-5, with a weak D call TRBD2 (5 bases). Germline CDR1 DFQATT, CDR2 SNEGSKA (reference sequence). With 6 bases removed from V and 3 bases from J, the gap between germline ends came to 14 bases. The CDR3 is 13 residues long. The CDR3 reads CSAPGNSEETQYF. CDR3 bases: TGCAGTGCACCGGGAAACTCGGAAGAGACCCAGTACTTC.

The CDR3 loop reads CASSQDPLGGGFDEQFF. CDR3 nucleotide sequence: TGCGCCAGCAGCCAAGACCCCCTTGGGGGCGGGTTTGATGAGCAGTTCTTC. This chain links TRBV4-3 with TRBJ2-1; maybe TRBD1 (6 bases). Germline V lookup: CDR1 LGHNA, CDR2 YSLEER. The V and J ends lost 0 bases and 8 bases respectively, with 20 bases between them. This CDR3 spans 17 amino acids.

This clonotype was counted between two and nine times. The V and J genes are TRBV20-1 and TRBJ1-2; no reliable D call. The CDR3 is made up of 12 amino acids. The germline CDR1 and CDR2 sequences are DFQATT and SNEGSKA (reference sequence). Trimming took 1 base from V and 8 from J, leaving 11 bases between them. CDR3 DNA: TGCAGTGCTAGAGCATTCTGGGAAGGCTACACCTTC. Its protein product is CSARAFWEGYTF.

The chain is built from TRBV28 and TRBJ2-3, with TRBD2 matching 9 bases. The CDR3 loop spans 17 amino acids. V lost 1 base and J lost 6; bases outside the gene matches: 11. Germline V CDR1 and CDR2: MDHEN, SYDVKM. The CDR3 DNA follows: TGTGCCAGCAGTTTATCCTTGTTAGCGGGAGCGGAGGATACGCAGTATTTT. The encoded protein is CASSLSLLAGAEDTQYF.

In its sample, this clonotype was seen many times. Germline is not matched at one junction end, which may reflect a read error. V and J are TRBV5-1 and TRBJ2-5; 8 bases fit TRBD1. The CDR3 runs to 14 residues. Germline V gene sequence: CDR1 SGHRS, CDR2 YFSETQ. CDR3 sequence (DNA): TGTGCCAGCAGCCCGCGGACAGGGCAAGAGACCCAGTACTTC. Encoded protein: CASSPRTGQETQYF.

CDR3 coding DNA: TGTGCCAGCAGCTTAGGCCTCTGGGCCTCAGATGGCTACACCTTC. It yields the protein CASSLGLWASDGYTF. The chain couples TRBV7-2 to TRBJ1-2; D uncertain. Trimming removed 1 base at V and 6 bases at J, with 15 bases between. This CDR3 has 15 residues. Germline CDR1 SGHTA, CDR2 FQGNSA.

The chain has TRBV3-1 and TRBJ2-3; 10 bases align to TRBD1. CDR1 and CDR2 (germline): LGHDT, YNNKEL (reference sequence). The CDR3 spans 16 residues. The V and J ends lost 1 base and 6 bases, in that order; junction bases with no gene match: 7. This CDR3 is CASSQVGTGVSDTQYF. In DNA form, the CDR3 reads TGTGCCAGCAGCCAAGTTGGGACAGGGGTTTCGGATACGCAGTATTTT.

This clonotype was observed a handful of times. The chain employs TRBV4-3 and TRBJ2-1; 9 nucleotides agree with TRBD2. V lost 1 base to trimming and J lost 6 bases; unmatched junction nucleotides: 4. Germline loops: CDR1 LGHNA, CDR2 YSLEER. The CDR3 sequence is 15 residues long. In DNA, the CDR3 is TGCGCCAGCAGCCAAGGCCCTAGCGGGGTCAATGAGCAGTTCTTC. It is translated as CASSQGPSGVNEQFF.

This chain uses TRBV28 with TRBJ2-1; D might be TRBD2 (7 bases). This CDR3 is built from 13 residues. The germline V gene has CDR1 MDHEN and CDR2 SYDVKM. Trimming stripped 7 bases from V and 8 bases from J, with 15 bases between. The CDR3 coding sequence is TGTGCCAGCAATCCCCGGGGGGCCCATGAGCAGTTCTTC. The encoded protein is CASNPRGAHEQFF.

The rearrangement joins TRBV7-2 to TRBJ2-5; maybe TRBD2 (6 bases). V was trimmed by 3 bases and J by 4 bases, leaving 12 bases between them. The germline V gene encodes CDR1 SGHTA and CDR2 FQGNSA. The CDR3 spans 14 residues. In DNA, the CDR3 is TGTGCCAGCAGCTTGCATAGCGGAAGAGAGACCCAGTACTTC. Its protein is CASSLHSGRETQYF.

As for this clonotype: The germline gene is not matched at one end of the junction; a read error may be the cause. This rearrangement joins TRBV12-3 or TRBV12-4 to TRBJ1-1; 7 positions match TRBD1. The CDR3 totals 14 residues. The CDR3 is CASILQSDRVKTFF. Written as DNA, the CDR3 is TGTGCCAGCATTTTACAATCCGACAGGGTTAAGACTTTCTTT.

The rearrangement uses TRBV7-2 and TRBJ2-7; a weak D match, TRBD2 (5 bases). V dropped 5 bases and J dropped 6 bases, with 11 bases sitting between them. There are 12 residues in the CDR3. CDR1 and CDR2 from the germline V gene are SGHTA and FQGNSA. Written as DNA, the CDR3 is TGTGCCAGCAGCCTAGGGAGTGCCGAGCAGTACTTC. This sequence encodes CASSLGSAEQYF.

The rearrangement uses TRBV6-1 and TRBJ2-4, with TRBD1 matching over 7 bases. The J call is doubtful: the DNA matches TRBJ2-7 better. The CDR3 runs 14 residues. The germline gives CDR1 MNHNS, CDR2 SASEGT. This chain's CDR3 is CASRDRVMAYEQYF. CDR3 nucleotides: TGTGCCAGCAGAGACAGGGTGATGGCCTACGAGCAGTACTTC.

This chain uses TRBV19 with TRBJ2-3, with D perhaps matching TRBD2 (6 bases). With 4 bases removed from V and 0 bases from J, the gap between germline ends came to 8 bases. The V gene's germline CDR1 is LNHDA and CDR2 SQIVND (reference sequence). The CDR3 is 14 residues long. The CDR3 is CASSTGLSTDTQYF. The CDR3 DNA sequence: TGTGCCAGTAGTACGGGACTGAGCACAGATACGCAGTATTTT.

The V gene is TRBV4-3, the J gene TRBJ1-2; D possibly corresponds to TRBD1 (6 bases). CDR3 length equals 18 residues. Germline V gene sequence: CDR1 LGHNA, CDR2 YSLEER. With 0 bases removed from V and 8 bases from J, the gap between germline ends came to 25 bases. CDR3 residues: CASSQDTSSTGSPRGYTF. As DNA, the CDR3 is TGCGCCAGCAGCCAAGATACCTCTTCGACAGGATCTCCTAGGGGCTACACCTTC.

This chain connects TRBV27 to TRBJ2-3; D not certain. CDR1 is MNHEY and CDR2 is SMNVEV in the germline V gene (reference sequence). The CDR3 sequence is 15 residues long. Trimming left V 2 bases short and J 11 bases short, with 20 bases between. This CDR3 is CASSLEPLELAGQYF. As DNA, the CDR3 is TGTGCCAGCAGTTTAGAGCCCTTGGAACTGGCAGGGCAGTATTTT.